Listed here are 14 T cell receptor beta chains from one sample, sequenced in a study of T cell repertoires in urothelial bladder cancer. Here immunoSEQ multiplex PCR was the method, and the copy in TCRdb shows in-frame clones only, minus some. The data show roughly 6,000 clones, about 64% seen once. Source material: tumor-infiltrating cells from bladder cancer. The receptors were sampled from a human donor with urothelial carcinoma.

The chain has TRBV11-1 and TRBJ2-1; no definite D call. CDR1 is SGHAT and CDR2 is FQDESV in the germline V gene (reference sequence). The CDR3 contains 13 residues. The germline V and J ends were trimmed by 1 base and 8 bases, with 9 bases remaining between them. The CDR3 reads CASSLGKFDEQFF. In DNA form, the CDR3 reads TGTGCCAGCAGCTTAGGAAAGTTCGATGAGCAGTTCTTC.

The chain is built from TRBV11-1 and TRBJ2-5; a possible D gene is TRBD2 (5 bases). The V gene lost 5 bases and the J gene lost 7 bases, with 11 bases spanning the gap. This CDR3 spans 12 amino acids. CDR1 and CDR2 (germline): SGHAT, FQDESV (reference sequence). DNA of the CDR3: TGTGCCAGCAGCCTGAGCGAGGGGACCCAGTACTTC. Amino acids: CASSLSEGTQYF. Together with reference TRBV11-1 and TRBJ2-5, the CDR3 gives the full variable domain: EAEVAQSPRYKITEKSQAVAFWCDPISGHATLYWYRQILGQGPELLVQFQDESVVDDSQLPKDRFSAERLKGVDSTLKIQPAELGDSAMYLCASSLSEGTQYFGPGTRLLVL.

The J gene is TRBJ1-1, the V gene TRBV5-1; D ambiguous. Germline lookup yields CDR1 SGHRS and CDR2 YFSETQ. The CDR3 contains 13 residues. Between the trimmed V and J ends, which lost 0 bases and 4 bases, there was a span of 7 bases. CDR3 protein: CASSLGWSTEAFF. As DNA, the CDR3 is TGCGCCAGCAGCTTGGGCTGGTCCACTGAAGCTTTCTTT.

The chain employs TRBV7-2 and TRBJ2-3, with D uncertain. Germline lookup yields CDR1 SGHTA and CDR2 FQGNSA. The CDR3 covers 15 residues. Between the trimmed V and J ends, which lost 0 bases and 0 bases, there was a span of 7 bases. The CDR3 here is CASSLALLSTDTQYF. As DNA, the CDR3 is TGTGCCAGCAGCTTAGCTCTCCTTAGCACAGATACGCAGTATTTT. Complete variable domain (other parts from reference TRBV7-2 and TRBJ2-3): GAGVSQSPSNKVTEKGKDVELRCDPISGHTALYWYRQSLGQGLEFLIYFQGNSAPDKSGLPSDRFSAERTGGSVSTLTIQRTQQEDSAVYLCASSLALLSTDTQYFGPGTRLTVL.

The CDR3 DNA sequence: TGTGCCAGCAGACGAACGGGGATACGGGATACGCAGTATTTT. This translates into CASRRTGIRDTQYF. The chain is built from TRBV2 and TRBJ2-3, with D tentatively TRBD2 (5 bases). The V end was cut by 6 bases, the J end by 6 bases, with 16 bases between. The length of the CDR3 is 14 residues. Germline CDR1 SNHLY, CDR2 FYNNEI.

The chain employs TRBV19 and TRBJ2-5; perhaps TRBD1 as D (6 bases). The CDR3 loop spans 14 amino acids. The germline V and J ends were trimmed by 3 bases and 4 bases, with 12 bases remaining between them. Germline CDR1 and CDR2: LNHDA and SQIVND (reference sequence). The CDR3 loop reads CASSIAGALETQYF. As DNA, the CDR3 is TGTGCCAGTAGTATCGCAGGGGCGTTAGAGACCCAGTACTTC.

The rearrangement uses TRBV9 and TRBJ2-5; D unclear. Trimming pared 0 bases from V and 2 bases from J, leaving 11 bases between. CDR3 size: 15 residues. Germline-derived CDR1 and CDR2 are SGDLS and YYNGEE. Written as DNA, the CDR3 is TGTGCCAGCAGCGTAGACACCGGGCAGCAAGAGACCCAGTACTTC. The encoded protein is CASSVDTGQQETQYF.

The chain combines TRBV4-1 with TRBJ2-1; D unresolved. Trimming took off 0 bases at V and 10 bases at J, with 16 bases between the two ends. This CDR3 has 15 residues. CDR1 is MGHRA, CDR2 YSYEKL, per germline. CDR3 DNA sequence: TGCGCCAGCAGCCAAGAGCGGAACGGATGGGGAGAGCAGTTCTTC. Translating it yields CASSQERNGWGEQFF.

The chain uses TRBV2 and TRBJ1-1, with D unresolved. The CDR3 length is 15 residues. The V and J ends lost 5 bases and 1 base respectively, with 14 bases between them. Germline V gives CDR1 SNHLY, CDR2 FYNNEI. The CDR3 loop is CASSRYSSRNTEAFF. The CDR3 region has the DNA TGTGCCAGCAGTCGCTACTCCTCGCGGAACACTGAAGCTTTCTTT.

V gene TRBV4-1 combines with J gene TRBJ2-3, with 8 bases aligning to TRBD2. The junction had 11 bases not matched to a gene; V was cut back by 5 bases and J by 1 base. CDR3 length: 17 residues. CDR1 and CDR2 from the germline V gene are MGHRA and YSYEKL. Written as DNA, the CDR3 is TGCGCCAGCAGCAATGCCCCGGGGGGGGCCGGCACAGATACGCAGTATTTT. This encodes CASSNAPGGAGTDTQYF.

This clone came up once. The chain carries TRBV28 and TRBJ2-2; D not resolved. This CDR3 spans 13 amino acids. Germline V gene sequence: CDR1 MDHEN, CDR2 SYDVKM. Trimming shortened V by 4 bases and J by 5 bases, and 8 bases separated the two germline ends. CDR3 sequence (DNA): TGTGCCAGCAGTTACCGGGTAACCGGGGAGCTGTTTTTT. As protein: CASSYRVTGELFF.

This clone has a single count. Other DNA sequences in the sample encode the same CDR3. The V call is TRBV7-3, the J call TRBJ2-5; 11 bases match TRBD2. J lost 2 bases, V lost 2 bases, and 1 base had no gene match. CDR1 and CDR2 from the germline V gene are SGHTA and FQGTGA. CDR3 length: 15 amino acids. In DNA form, the CDR3 reads TGTGCCAGCAGCTTAGGGACTAGCGGACAAGAGACCCAGTACTTC. Translating it yields CASSLGTSGQETQYF.

The chain uses TRBV27 and TRBJ2-7, with 10 bases matching TRBD2. The CDR3 consists of 14 residues. Germline V gene data show CDR1 as MNHEY and CDR2 as SMNVEV (reference sequence). The junction had 6 bases not matched to a gene; V was cut back by 8 bases and J by 2 bases. The CDR3, as DNA: TGTGCCAGCCGCACTAGCGGGGTTACCTACGAGCAGTACTTC. This sequence encodes CASRTSGVTYEQYF.

CDR3 nucleotide sequence: TGTGCCAGCAGCTTTGTCCCCGGGGGGGATACGCAGTATTTT. Translated, it gives CASSFVPGGDTQYF. This chain joins TRBV11-2 and TRBJ2-3, with 7 bases aligning to TRBD2. Germline V gives CDR1 SGHAT, CDR2 FQNNGV. The CDR3 is made up of 14 amino acids. V lost 3 bases, J lost 6 bases, and 6 bases stayed unmatched.